This T cell receptor (beta chain) was found in a study of cytomegalovirus exposure and HLA in healthy donors. The PCR was carried out with 60 Vbeta primers and 13 Jbeta primers. The assay was immunoSEQ multiplex PCR, and TCRdb's table has in-frame clones only and misses some. The sample contains about 140,000 clones, approximately 80% of which appear only once. The CDR3 loop spans 22 amino acids. The germline CDR1 and CDR2 sequences are LGHNA and YNFKEQ. The V gene end was trimmed by 1 base and the J gene end by 6 bases; junction bases not matched to a gene: 19. The chain uses TRBV4-2 and TRBJ2-2; 14 bases are shared with TRBD2. Sequenced material: PBMCs. The TCR originated in a young man in good health and CMV-seronegative. The CDR3 reads CASSQVLGGTSGSNLQAGELFF. DNA of the CDR3: TGTGCCAGCAGCCAAGTCCTAGGGGGGACTAGCGGGAGTAATCTACAAGCCGGGGAGCTGTTTTTT.